This TCR beta chain appears in the sequencing data of a study of blood T cell repertoires in COVID-19 (dated by TCRdb to 2020 to 2022). Broadly, across the study: The collaborator samples originated in the United States, Italy and Spain and spanned the acute and convalescent phases of COVID-19. Deeply sampled blood TCRbeta repertoires from subjects exposed to, actively infected with, or recovered from COVID-19 were included in the dataset. The samples were drawn from the first 160 participants of the ongoing ImmuneRACE study and from 950 to 1,500 subjects provided by 6 global collaborators. The repertoires were released in a freely available public database meant as a resource for research on the immune response to SARS-CoV-2. Sample metadata almost always included a de-identified subject ID, COVID-19 status, age in years and sex. The material from the prospective study consisted of cDNA or gDNA derived from T cells, B-cell-depleted T cells, or PBMCs. Where available, HLA class I and class II types were obtained from metadata supplied by the sample provider rather than from assay-based typing.

Each collaborating institution followed its own protocols to collect whole blood in K2EDTA tubes. For TCRbeta analysis, collaborators shipped samples as frozen whole blood, isolated PBMCs, or DNA extracted from either of those sample types. The CDR3, cysteine through phenylalanine, is 15 amino acids long. The DNA shown is the 45-base CDR3, in frame from base 1. V gives up 6 bases and J gives up 1 base, and the segment between their germline ends measures 16 bases. CDR1 and CDR2 are read off the germline V gene as MRHNA and SNTAGT. This clone was recorded a few times. Its specific antigen is unknown. No much larger clone exists at a distance of one base, and base qualities are not known. TCRbeta CDR3 regions were amplified from genomic DNA by means of the immunoSEQ Assay, a bias-controlled multiplex PCR. Turning to the authors' computational methods: The number of nucleated cells in each sample was estimated by amplification of reference gene primers within the assay. Sequence reads were collapsed and filtered to measure the absolute abundance of every unique TCRbeta CDR3 rearrangement. For each sample, productive Simpson clonality was calculated as the square root of Simpson's diversity index across productive rearrangements. Imported from immuneACCESS, the table was reduced by TCRdb to in-frame sequences with V and J called. These copies leave out some clones; in studies compared against another copy, an unresolved V gene accounts for under half, and the cause of the remainder is not known. That table is the source of V, J and clone size, and D and trimming were worked out from the DNA. This sample lists fewer than 150,000 clones; around 87% were detected once. Roughly 4.3% of the sample lies in the top ten.

The paper's findings and limits, for the study overall: The amount of clinical and demographic metadata varied by source and participant and was provided uncurated.

This chain is built from TRBV6-4 and TRBJ2-7; the D gene identity is not certain. The sequenced material came from peripheral blood. The sequence was collected from a woman in her thirties or forties with acute or convalescent COVID-19. The CDR3 sequence is CASSRFSGSSYEQYF. The nucleotide sequence reads as follows: TGTGCCAGCAGCAGGTTCTCCGGCAGTTCCTACGAGCAGTACTTC.